The rows below give T cell receptor beta chains drawn from one sample of a study of shared clonotypes between healthy human individuals. Only in-frame clones appear in the TCRdb table, and some are missing; sequencing was by immunoSEQ multiplex PCR. The sample consists of around 500,000 clones, around 80% of them appearing once. Specimen: PBMCs. The receptors here all came from a woman between 40 and 55 years old in good health. Some clones in this sample may be carry-over from other donors' samples. Each CDR3 is given with its conserved first and last residue. Each record gives: D gene, clone size, J gene, CDR3 length, V gene, CDR3 protein, CDR3 DNA. The D gene is left open where the match is weak. The size of a clone is reported for some rows only, either as once, few or many, or as a class for expanded clones.

-	-	TRBJ2-7	12	TRBV10-2	CASSETYYEQYF	TGCGCCAGCAGTGAGACCTACTACGAGCAGTACTTC
TRBD1	once	TRBJ1-5	15	TRBV4-1	CASSNGQGRNQPQHF	TGCGCCAGCAGCAACGGACAGGGCCGCAATCAGCCCCAGCATTTT
TRBD2	few	TRBJ2-2	14	TRBV10-3	CATLTSGPTGELFF	TGTGCCACCCTCACTAGCGGACCCACCGGGGAGCTGTTTTTT
-	-	TRBJ2-7	12	TRBV30	CAWSVGGYEQYF	TGTGCCTGGAGTGTAGGGGGGTACGAGCAGTACTTC
-	few	TRBJ2-5	14	TRBV5-1	CASSLGPEVETQYF	TGCGCCAGCAGCCTGGGGCCCGAGGTAGAGACCCAGTACTTC
-	many	TRBJ2-1	13	TRBV5-1	CASSFDQYNEQFF	TGCGCCAGCAGCTTCGACCAATACAATGAGCAGTTCTTC
-	-	TRBJ2-2	14	TRBV7-3	CASSLASEAGELFF	TGTGCCAGCAGCTTAGCTAGTGAGGCCGGGGAGCTGTTTTTT
TRBD1	once	TRBJ2-1	13	TRBV5-5	CASSFSTGAWPFF	TGTGCCAGCAGCTTCTCAACAGGGGCTTGGCCGTTCTTC
-	-	TRBJ2-1	14	TRBV28	CATVNLLSYNEQFF	TGTGCCACCGTTAACTTACTCTCCTACAATGAGCAGTTCTTC
-	-	TRBJ1-1	15	TRBV7-9	CASRPYGGAAHEAFF	TGTGCCAGCAGACCCTATGGGGGGGCTGCTCACGAAGCTTTCTTT
-	-	TRBJ2-2	13	TRBV7-9	CASSLSGAGELFF	TGTGCCAGCAGCTTAAGCGGTGCCGGGGAGCTGTTTTTT
-	-	TRBJ1-2	13	TRBV29-1	CSVQGIENYGYTF	TGCAGCGTTCAGGGGATAGAGAACTATGGCTACACCTTC
-	once	TRBJ2-1	13	TRBV2	CASGAGPNNEQFF	TGTGCCAGCGGGGCGGGGCCCAACAATGAGCAGTTCTTC
-	few	TRBJ1-5	12	TRBV7-2	CASSFPDQPQHF	TGTGCCAGCAGCTTCCCCGATCAGCCCCAGCATTTT
-	-	TRBJ1-1	13	TRBV5-8	CAGETNINTEAFF	TGTGCCGGAGAGACAAACATAAACACTGAAGCTTTCTTT
-	-	TRBJ1-4	12	TRBV30	CAWSNTGIRLFF	TGTGCCTGGAGTAACACCGGGATCCGCCTGTTTTTT
-	-	TRBJ2-2	12	TRBV11-2	CASSQGVGELFF	TGTGCCAGCAGCCAGGGTGTCGGGGAGCTGTTTTTT
-	-	TRBJ2-2	14	TRBV11-3	CASSLRGNTGELFF	TGTGCCAGCAGCTTAAGAGGGAACACCGGGGAGCTGTTTTTT
-	-	TRBJ1-2	12	TRBV27	CASSPSGQGYTF	TGTGCCAGCAGTCCCTCCGGACAAGGCTACACCTTC
-	-	TRBJ2-7	13	TRBV15	CATSRVRGSEQYF	TGTGCCACCAGCAGAGTACGGGGGAGCGAGCAGTACTTC
-	many	TRBJ2-5	14	TRBV28	CASSLVGGDETQYF	TGTGCCAGCAGTTTAGTAGGGGGGGATGAGACCCAGTACTTC
-	-	TRBJ2-2	13	TRBV29-1	CSVDRAGTGELFF	TGCAGCGTTGACAGGGCTGGGACCGGGGAGCTGTTTTTT
-	-	TRBJ2-5	14	TRBV27	CASSPAPTKETQYF	TGTGCCAGCAGTCCCGCCCCAACCAAAGAGACCCAGTACTTC
-	few	TRBJ2-3	15	TRBV7-2	CASSPGAGAPDTQYF	TGTGCCAGCAGCCCAGGGGCGGGAGCCCCAGATACGCAGTATTTT
-	once	TRBJ2-1	14	TRBV6-4	CASSDSKASNEQFF	TGTGCCAGCAGTGACTCGAAGGCTTCCAATGAGCAGTTCTTC
-	few	TRBJ2-3	12	TRBV18	CASSSGADTQYF	TGTGCCAGCTCGTCAGGAGCAGATACGCAGTATTTT
-	-	TRBJ2-7	14	TRBV6-5	CASSYSRTSYEQYF	TGTGCCAGCAGTTACTCCCGTACCTCCTACGAGCAGTACTTC
-	-	TRBJ1-3	14	TRBV2	CASSSLGAGNTIYF	TGTGCCAGCAGTAGTCTGGGGGCTGGAAACACCATATATTTT
TRBD1	-	TRBJ2-5	15	TRBV7-9	CASSSNRGLVETQYF	TGTGCCAGCAGCTCGAACAGGGGGCTAGTAGAGACCCAGTACTTC
TRBD2	once	TRBJ2-2	12	TRBV5-4	CASRTSSGELFF	TGTGCCAGCAGGACTAGCTCCGGGGAGCTGTTTTTT
TRBD2	-	TRBJ2-3	17	TRBV28	CASSSARSGRRTDTQYF	TGTGCCAGCAGTTCTGCCAGGAGCGGGAGGCGCACAGATACGCAGTATTTT
TRBD2	-	TRBJ2-7	14	TRBV6-1	CASIGLAATYEQYF	TGTGCCAGCATCGGACTAGCGGCAACCTACGAGCAGTACTTC
TRBD2	many	TRBJ2-1	18	TRBV2	CASSLPGGLAGPLNEQFF	TGTGCCAGCAGTCTTCCCGGGGGACTAGCGGGACCCCTAAATGAGCAGTTCTTC
TRBD2	-	TRBJ2-5	16	TRBV4-1	CASSLLAGGNQETQYF	TGCGCCAGCAGCCTCCTAGCGGGAGGAAATCAGGAGACCCAGTACTTC
TRBD1	-	TRBJ1-5	15	TRBV19	CASSRGQELNQPQHF	TGTGCCAGTAGTAGGGGACAGGAACTTAATCAGCCCCAGCATTTT
-	many	TRBJ2-3	15	TRBV10-1	CASSENPEKTDTQYF	TGCGCCAGCAGTGAAAACCCAGAAAAAACAGATACGCAGTATTTT
-	-	TRBJ2-7	16	TRBV5-1	CASSRDGLESSYEQYF	TGCGCCAGCAGCCGGGACGGACTTGAAAGCTCCTACGAGCAGTACTTC
-	-	TRBJ2-7	13	TRBV5-4	CASSGGRAGEQYF	TGTGCCAGCAGCGGGGGTCGGGCGGGGGAGCAGTACTTC
TRBD2	few	TRBJ2-3	16	TRBV7-8	CASSFAGSGTTDTQYF	TGTGCCAGCAGCTTTGCGGGGAGCGGGACCACAGATACGCAGTATTTT
-	-	TRBJ2-6	14	TRBV29-1	CSVEQGNGANVLTF	TGCAGCGTAGAACAGGGTAATGGGGCCAACGTCCTGACTTTC
TRBD1	-	TRBJ2-7	16	TRBV28	CASSPPGQRKSYEQYF	TGTGCCAGCAGTCCACCGGGACAGAGAAAATCCTACGAGCAGTACTTC
-	-	TRBJ2-1	16	TRBV29-1	CSVERSTGDSYNEQFF	TGCAGCGTTGAAAGGTCTACGGGAGATAGCTACAATGAGCAGTTCTTC
-	-	TRBJ2-7	14	TRBV2	CASSEGSYSYEQYF	TGTGCCAGCAGTGAGGGCAGCTACTCCTACGAGCAGTACTTC
-	-	TRBJ2-7	14	TRBV7-2	CASSLATEAYEQYF	TGTGCCAGCAGCTTAGCTACGGAGGCCTACGAGCAGTACTTC
-	few	TRBJ1-5	16	TRBV5-5	CASSFDSSNGNQPQHF	TGTGCCAGCAGCTTCGACAGCTCAAATGGCAATCAGCCCCAGCATTTT
-	-	TRBJ2-3	14	TRBV5-6	CASSLRGITDTQYF	TGTGCCAGCAGCTTGAGGGGGATCACAGATACGCAGTATTTT
TRBD2	-	TRBJ2-5	20	TRBV5-1	CASSLRRLAGAGAFQETQYF	TGCGCCAGCAGCTTGAGGAGACTAGCGGGAGCAGGGGCTTTCCAAGAGACCCAGTACTTC
TRBD2	-	TRBJ2-7	16	TRBV9	CASSPSPLAGSYEQYF	TGTGCCAGCAGCCCCAGTCCGCTAGCGGGATCCTACGAGCAGTACTTC
TRBD1	many	TRBJ2-5	15	TRBV5-1	CASSSLQGAQETQYF	TGCGCCAGCAGCTCCCTTCAGGGGGCCCAAGAGACCCAGTACTTC
TRBD2	-	TRBJ2-7	16	TRBV6-5	CASSSPPSGGGYEQYF	TGTGCCAGCAGTTCTCCCCCTAGCGGGGGGGGCTACGAGCAGTACTTC
TRBD2	-	TRBJ2-1	17	TRBV5-8	CASSLAQGLAVYNEQFF	TGTGCCAGCAGCTTGGCACAGGGACTAGCAGTATACAATGAGCAGTTCTTC
TRBD1	once	TRBJ2-2	16	TRBV18	CASSPLTGRNTGELFF	TGTGCCAGCTCACCCTTGACAGGGCGGAACACCGGGGAGCTGTTTTTT
-	-	TRBJ2-7	14	TRBV11-1	CASSVGGISYEQYF	TGTGCCAGCAGCGTAGGCGGGATCTCCTACGAGCAGTACTTC
-	-	TRBJ2-7	13	TRBV6-6	CASSYPGTYEQYF	TGTGCCAGCAGTTACCCGGGGACCTACGAGCAGTACTTC
TRBD2	-	TRBJ2-7	15	TRBV19	CASSIKRDPVYEQYF	TGTGCCAGTAGTATCAAGCGGGACCCCGTTTACGAGCAGTACTTC
TRBD1	-	TRBJ2-3	14	TRBV10-2	CATKTGEGTDTQYF	TGCGCCACTAAGACAGGGGAGGGCACAGATACGCAGTATTTT
-	-	TRBJ1-4	13	TRBV28	CASGGGFGEKLFF	TGTGCCAGCGGAGGGGGGTTCGGGGAAAAACTGTTTTTT
TRBD2	-	TRBJ2-7	20	TRBV28	CASSLPYPGTSGSKTYEQYF	TGTGCCAGCAGTCTCCCATACCCCGGGACTAGCGGGAGTAAAACCTACGAGCAGTACTTC
TRBD2	-	TRBJ2-3	15	TRBV27	CASRLAGGGTDTQYF	TGTGCCAGCCGACTAGCGGGAGGCGGCACAGATACGCAGTATTTT
TRBD2	-	TRBJ2-5	15	TRBV27	CASSSKGLVFETQYF	TGTGCCAGCAGTTCCAAGGGACTAGTCTTTGAGACCCAGTACTTC